This TCR beta chain appears in the sequencing data of a study of cytomegalovirus exposure and HLA in healthy donors. V shed 4 bases, J shed 3 bases, and the junction held 8 bases outside the gene matches. This CDR3 contains 16 residues. Germline V gives CDR1 MNHNY, CDR2 SVGAGI (reference sequence). Regarding the study as a whole: Solely CMV serostatus was available to characterize immune exposure. In an earlier analysis, in around 590 donors, most V segments appeared productive either ~87% or ~30% of the time. Apparent HLA restriction characterized most CMV-associated TCR beta chains in a later analysis. Researchers counted around 150 TCR beta chains as cytomegalovirus-associated.

As for this clone: Its antigen is unidentified.

The PCR contained 60 Vbeta and 13 Jbeta primers. Assay: immunoSEQ multiplex PCR; the TCRdb copy retains only in-frame clones and omits some. Seen here are approximately 190,000 clones, roughly four fifths observed once, and the top ten hold 2.1%. The origin of this receptor is a woman in her 30s in good health and CMV-seropositive. The J gene is TRBJ1-1, the V gene TRBV6-6; 10 nucleotides align to TRBD1. The sample consisted of PBMCs. In nucleotides, the CDR3 is TGTGCCAGCAGTTTCCCGGGACAGGGGTTGGACACTGAAGCTTTCTTT. This sequence encodes CASSFPGQGLDTEAFF.